Listed here is a single T cell receptor beta chain. Regions amplified from RNA transcripts were the TCR beta CDR3 regions. An initial round of RT-PCR targeting the TCR CDR3 relied on the HTBI primer set. TCRdb re-analysed the multiplex PCR reads in MiXCR, keeping a single row per CDR3 protein. Of 450,000 to 700,000 distinct CDR3 sequences listed, around 46% are singletons. The data originate from a study of T cells in Graves' hyperthyroidism and ophthalmopathy. From germline, CDR1 is SNHLY and CDR2 FYNNEI. The V and J ends lost 7 bases and 2 bases respectively, with 14 bases between them. The CDR3 consists of 14 residues.

Sequenced material: peripheral blood or thyroid tissue (not recorded which). The chain links TRBV2 to TRBJ1-2, with D tentatively TRBD1 (5 bases). This TCR was recovered from an adult woman with Graves' disease, either hyperthyroidism or ophthalmopathy (not recorded which). The chain's CDR3 is CASMRDLGNYGYTF. DNA of the CDR3: TGTGCCAGCATGAGGGACCTCGGGAACTATGGCTACACCTTC.